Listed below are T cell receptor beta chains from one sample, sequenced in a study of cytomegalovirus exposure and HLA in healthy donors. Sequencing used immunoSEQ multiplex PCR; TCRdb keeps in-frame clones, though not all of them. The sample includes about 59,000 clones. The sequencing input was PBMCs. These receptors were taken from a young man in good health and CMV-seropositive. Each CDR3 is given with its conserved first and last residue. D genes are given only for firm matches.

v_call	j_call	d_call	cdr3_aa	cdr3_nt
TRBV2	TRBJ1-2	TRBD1	CASSGTGDDYGYTF	TGTGCCAGCAGTGGGACAGGGGACGACTATGGCTACACCTTC
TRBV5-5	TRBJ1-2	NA	CASSLGILQWYGYTF	TGTGCCAGCAGCTTGGGTATCTTGCAGTGGTATGGCTACACCTTC
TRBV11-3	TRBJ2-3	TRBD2	CASNIAGGGPDTQYF	TGTGCCAGCAACATAGCGGGAGGAGGTCCAGATACGCAGTATTTT
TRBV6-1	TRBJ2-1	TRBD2	CASSELAGEYNEQFF	TGTGCCAGCAGTGAATTAGCGGGAGAATACAATGAGCAGTTCTTC
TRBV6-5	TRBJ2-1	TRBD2	CASRLAGGNEQFF	TGTGCCAGCAGACTAGCGGGGGGAAATGAGCAGTTCTTC
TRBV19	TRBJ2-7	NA	CASRRGRGYEQYF	TGTGCCAGTAGGCGGGGAAGAGGCTACGAGCAGTACTTC
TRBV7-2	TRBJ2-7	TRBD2	CASRLAGGSYEQYF	TGTGCCAGCAGGCTAGCGGGGGGGTCCTACGAGCAGTACTTC
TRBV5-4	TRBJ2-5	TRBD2	CASSPRTSGGQETQYF	TGTGCCAGCAGCCCCCGGACTAGCGGGGGGCAAGAGACCCAGTACTTC
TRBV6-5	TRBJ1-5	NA	CASSREQGSNQPQHF	TGTGCCAGCAGTCGGGAACAGGGATCTAATCAGCCCCAGCATTTT
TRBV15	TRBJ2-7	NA	CATSRSGLGYEQYF	TGTGCCACCAGCAGATCCGGCCTCGGGTACGAGCAGTACTTC
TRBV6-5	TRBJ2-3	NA	CASSRGADTQYF	TGTGCCAGCAGTCGCGGCGCAGATACGCAGTATTTT
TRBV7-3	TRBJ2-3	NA	CASSPSAGAPGTDTQYF	TGTGCCAGCAGCCCTTCGGCGGGGGCCCCTGGCACAGATACGCAGTATTTT
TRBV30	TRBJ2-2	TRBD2	CAGRSGRARTGELFF	TGTGCCGGTCGTAGCGGGAGGGCCCGCACCGGGGAGCTGTTTTTT
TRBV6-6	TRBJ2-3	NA	CASSYANRGAGDTQYF	TGTGCCAGCAGTTATGCGAATCGGGGGGCCGGAGATACGCAGTATTTT
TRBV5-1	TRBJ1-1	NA	CASSRAGKTEAFF	TGCGCCAGCAGCCGTGCGGGGAAGACTGAAGCTTTCTTT
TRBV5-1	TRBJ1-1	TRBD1	CASSWTGGRGTEAFF	TGCGCCAGCAGCTGGACAGGGGGCAGAGGTACTGAAGCTTTCTTT
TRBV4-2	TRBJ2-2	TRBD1	CASSQPPGTATGELFF	TGTGCCAGCAGCCAACCTCCCGGGACAGCTACCGGGGAGCTGTTTTTT
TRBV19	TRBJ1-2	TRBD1	CASSIQDRGHGYTF	TGTGCCAGTAGTATACAGGACAGGGGACATGGCTACACCTTC
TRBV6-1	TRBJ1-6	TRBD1	CAIQGGWDSPLHF	TGTGCCATCCAGGGGGGCTGGGATTCACCCCTCCACTTT
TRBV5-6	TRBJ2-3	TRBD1	CASSPIQGNTQYF	TGTGCCAGCAGCCCAATACAGGGGAATACGCAGTATTTT
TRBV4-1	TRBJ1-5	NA	CASSQDDSRNQPQHF	TGCGCCAGCAGCCAAGACGACAGCCGCAATCAGCCCCAGCATTTT
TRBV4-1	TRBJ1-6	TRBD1	CASSQGTGNNSPLHF	TGCGCCAGCAGCCAGGGGACAGGGAATAATTCACCCCTCCACTTT
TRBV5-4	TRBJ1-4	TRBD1	CASSADRGREKLFF	TGTGCCAGCAGCGCGGACAGGGGGCGTGAAAAACTGTTTTTT
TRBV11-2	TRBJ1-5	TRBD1	CASSAGTGFQPQHF	TGTGCCAGCAGCGCAGGGACAGGGTTTCAGCCCCAGCATTTT
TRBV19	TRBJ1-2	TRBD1	CASSMRGRDYGYTF	TGTGCCAGTAGTATGAGGGGGCGAGACTATGGCTACACCTTC
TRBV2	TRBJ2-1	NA	CASSEILPELAGYEQFF	TGTGCCAGCAGTGAAATCCTACCGGAACTAGCTGGATATGAGCAGTTCTTC
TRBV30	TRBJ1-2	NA	CAWSGGGRYYGYTF	TGTGCCTGGAGTGGGGGGGGGCGATACTATGGCTACACCTTC
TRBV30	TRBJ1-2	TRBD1	CAWIGGPGTGINYGYTF	TGTGCCTGGATAGGGGGTCCCGGGACAGGGATTAACTATGGCTACACCTTC
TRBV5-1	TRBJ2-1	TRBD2	CASSGLAGDNEQFF	TGCGCCAGTTCGGGACTAGCGGGAGACAATGAGCAGTTCTTC
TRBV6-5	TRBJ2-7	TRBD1	CASSPIRDRTYEQYF	TGTGCCAGCAGTCCAATCCGGGACAGGACCTACGAGCAGTACTTC
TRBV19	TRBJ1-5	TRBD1	CASNIQGAGQPQHF	TGTGCCAGTAATATACAGGGGGCGGGTCAGCCCCAGCATTTT
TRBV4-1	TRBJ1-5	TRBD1	CASSQDGTGVINQPQHF	TGCGCCAGCAGCCAAGATGGGACAGGGGTCATAAATCAGCCCCAGCATTTT
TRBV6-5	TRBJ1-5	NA	CASSLTGSPNQPQHF	TGTGCCAGCAGTCTCACAGGGTCCCCCAATCAGCCCCAGCATTTT
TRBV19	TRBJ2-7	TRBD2	CASTSGLSYEQYF	TGTGCCAGTACTAGCGGGCTTTCCTACGAGCAGTACTTC
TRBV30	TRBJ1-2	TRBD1	CAWSVGRGLGYTF	TGTGCCTGGAGTGTCGGCAGGGGGCTTGGCTACACCTTC
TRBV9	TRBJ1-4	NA	CASSVEGGENEKLFF	TGTGCCAGCAGCGTAGAGGGAGGGGAGAATGAAAAACTGTTTTTT
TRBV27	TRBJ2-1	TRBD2	CASSHSLAGLSYNEQFF	TGTGCCAGCAGTCACTCCCTAGCGGGCCTCTCCTACAATGAGCAGTTCTTC
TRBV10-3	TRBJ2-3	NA	CAIHNQGGSTDTQYF	TGTGCCATCCATAATCAGGGTGGTAGCACAGATACGCAGTATTTT
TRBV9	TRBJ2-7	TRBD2	CASSVGGTSGGATSYEQYF	TGTGCCAGCAGCGTAGGAGGGACTAGCGGGGGGGCAACGTCCTACGAGCAGTACTTC
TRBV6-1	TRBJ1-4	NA	CASRDSATNEKLFF	TGTGCCAGCAGGGACAGCGCAACTAATGAAAAACTGTTTTTT
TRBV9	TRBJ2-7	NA	CASSVSSRGQGSDEQYF	TGTGCCAGCAGCGTCAGCAGTAGGGGTCAGGGAAGTGACGAGCAGTACTTC
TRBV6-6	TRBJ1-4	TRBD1	CASTWGQAINEKLFF	TGTGCCAGCACTTGGGGACAGGCCATTAATGAAAAACTGTTTTTT
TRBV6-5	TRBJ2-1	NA	CASSYSEGSFGEQFF	TGTGCCAGCAGTTACTCCGAGGGTAGCTTTGGTGAGCAGTTCTTC
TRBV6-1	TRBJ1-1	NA	CASSDHFGDEAFF	TGTGCCAGCAGTGATCATTTCGGTGATGAAGCTTTCTTT
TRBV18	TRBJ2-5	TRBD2	CASSLASGRETQYF	TGTGCCAGCTCACTAGCTAGCGGGAGAGAGACCCAGTACTTC
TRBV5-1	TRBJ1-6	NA	CASSLSGFDSPLHF	TGCGCCAGCAGCTTGTCCGGGTTCGACTCACCCCTCCACTTT
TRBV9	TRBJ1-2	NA	CASSALDSNYGYTF	TGTGCCAGCAGCGCTCTGGACAGTAACTATGGCTACACCTTC
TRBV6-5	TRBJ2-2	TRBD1	CASSLGQGLNTGELFF	TGTGCCAGCAGTTTGGGACAGGGTCTGAACACCGGGGAGCTGTTTTTT
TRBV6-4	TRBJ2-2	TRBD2	CASSGGADTGELFF	TGTGCCAGCAGCGGGGGGGCGGACACCGGGGAGCTGTTTTTT
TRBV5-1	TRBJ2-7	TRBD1	CASSYRGPTGYEQYF	TGCGCCAGCAGTTACAGGGGCCCAACCGGATACGAGCAGTACTTC
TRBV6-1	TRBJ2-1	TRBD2	CASSELAGGYNEQFF	TGTGCCAGCAGTGAATTAGCGGGAGGCTACAATGAGCAGTTCTTC
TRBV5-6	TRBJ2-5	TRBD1	CAGNRQGVFQETQYF	TGTGCCGGAAATCGACAGGGAGTTTTTCAAGAGACCCAGTACTTC
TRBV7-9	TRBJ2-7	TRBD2	CASSPFLAGDEQYF	TGTGCCAGCAGCCCGTTTCTAGCGGGAGACGAGCAGTACTTC
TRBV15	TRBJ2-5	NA	CATSRDRGQETQYF	TGTGCCACCAGCAGAGATAGGGGCCAGGAGACCCAGTACTTC